These 2 T cell receptor beta chains were sequenced from one sample in a study of T cell repertoires in cytomegalovirus infection. Each CDR3 protein is one row after TCRdb ran MiXCR on the reads. The sample lists 100,000 to 120,000 distinct CDR3 sequences, around 30% occurring once. These receptors have no identified antigens. The input for sequencing was CD8+ T cells from cultured PBMCs, taken from culture after CMV antigen stimulation. The receptors originated from a human donor in good health (CMV status not recorded). Some clones in this sample may be carry-over from other donors' samples.

The V call is TRBV12-5, the J call TRBJ2-1; perhaps D is TRBD1 or TRBD2 (5 bases each). CDR1 is LGHNT, CDR2 FRNRAP, per germline. Deletions cut 6 bases from V and 1 base from J, with 22 bases between. The CDR3 covers 18 residues. For the CDR3, the DNA is TGTGCTAGTGGCTACACCCATTCAGGGACCAATTCCTACAATGAGCAGTTCTTC. Its protein product is CASGYTHSGTNSYNEQFF. Combining the CDR3 with reference TRBV12-5 and TRBJ2-1 gives the whole variable domain DARVTQTPRHKVTEMGQEVTMRCQPILGHNTVFWYRQTMMQGLELLAYFRNRAPLDDSGMPKDRFSAEMPDATLATLKIQPSEPRDSAVYFCASGYTHSGTNSYNEQFFGPGTRLTVL.

Many counts were recorded for this clonotype. This chain connects TRBV7-2 to TRBJ2-7; 8 nucleotides agree with TRBD1. Trimming removed 4 bases from V and 2 bases from J; junction bases left unmatched: 4. Looked up from germline, CDR1 is SGHTA and CDR2 is FQGNSA. The CDR3 length is 14 residues. The CDR3 sequence is CASSSGQGTYEQYF. DNA for the CDR3: TGTGCCAGCAGCTCCGGACAGGGCACCTACGAGCAGTACTTC.